These 10 T cell receptor beta chains originate from one sample sequenced in a study of shared clonotypes between healthy human individuals. Produced via immunoSEQ multiplex PCR; TCRdb's table is partial and in-frame only. In the table there are about 2,200,000 clones, about 93% of which are singletons. Naive CD8 populations comprised CD45RO-negative cells positively selected for CCR7, excluding terminally differentiated effector memory CD45RA+ cells. Sequencing was carried out using naive CD8+ T cells from PBMCs. These receptors all stem from a man aged 18 to 30 in good health. Some clones in this sample may be carry-over from other donors' samples.

This clone turned up a few times. The chain has TRBV11-2 and TRBJ2-5; D is uncertain. The germline gives CDR1 SGHAT, CDR2 FQNNGV. This CDR3 is built from 14 residues. Trimming removed 5 bases at V and 5 bases at J, with 15 bases between. CDR3 coding DNA: TGTGCCAGCAGCCCCTCCGGGTTGATGGAGACCCAGTACTTC. It is translated as CASSPSGLMETQYF.

The rearrangement joins TRBV28 to TRBJ2-7, with no clear D. CDR3 length: 12 amino acids. Per germline, CDR1 MDHEN and CDR2 SYDVKM. V gave up 1 base and J gave up 5 bases, with 6 bases separating them. The CDR3 nucleotides read TGTGCCAGCAGTTTATCCCTAGACGAGCAGTACTTC. It translates to CASSLSLDEQYF. Filled out from reference TRBV28 and TRBJ2-7, the complete variable domain reads DVKVTQSSRYLVKRTGEKVFLECVQDMDHENMFWYRQDPGLGLRLIYFSYDVKMKEKGDIPEGYSVSREKKERFSLILESASTNQTSMYLCASSLSLDEQYFGPGTRLTVT.

The chain recombines TRBV28 with TRBJ2-1; 7 bases agree with TRBD2. This CDR3 has 17 residues. Germline CDR1 reads MDHEN; CDR2 reads SYDVKM. V gave up 3 bases and J gave up 9 bases; unmatched junction bases: 17. DNA for the CDR3: TGTGCCAGCAGTTTCCAATCATCACTAGCGAACGGCCCTGAGCAGTTCTTC. This codes for CASSFQSSLANGPEQFF.

A note on this clone: Other DNA variants within this sample encode the same CDR3. The chain uses TRBV7-9 and TRBJ1-2, with 9 bases identical to TRBD1. The germline V gene encodes CDR1 SEHNR and CDR2 FQNEAQ (reference sequence). The CDR3 runs 13 residues. Unmatched junction bases numbered 2, after V lost 5 bases and J lost 4 bases. In DNA, the CDR3 is TGTGCCAGCAGCCTGGACAGGGGCTATGGCTACACCTTC. Protein: CASSLDRGYGYTF.

The V call is TRBV6-1, the J call TRBJ2-5; D could derive from TRBD1 or TRBD2 (5 bases each). Germline CDR1 MNHNS, CDR2 SASEGT. V dropped 0 bases and J dropped 6 bases, with 17 bases sitting between them. The CDR3 runs 16 residues. The CDR3 loop is CASSEAQGWDLKTQYF. The DNA of the CDR3 is TGTGCCAGCAGTGAAGCGCAGGGTTGGGACCTGAAGACCCAGTACTTC.

This chain links TRBV27 with TRBJ2-1; D not certain. Trimming removed 6 bases at V and 9 bases at J, with 12 bases between. The length of the CDR3 is 12 residues. CDR1 is MNHEY and CDR2 is SMNVEV in the germline V gene (reference sequence). CDR3: CASRRALSEQFF. The CDR3 bases are TGTGCCAGCAGAAGGGCCCTGAGTGAGCAGTTCTTC.

The chain links TRBV27 to TRBJ2-7, with TRBD1 identical over 10 bases. The CDR3 runs to 15 residues. V lost 1 base and J lost 2; bases outside the gene matches: 2. CDR1 and CDR2 (germline): MNHEY, SMNVEV (reference sequence). The CDR3 DNA reads as TGTGCCAGCAGTTTATGGGGACAGGGGCCCTACGAGCAGTACTTC. Amino acid sequence: CASSLWGQGPYEQYF.

The CDR3 loop reads CSGIPLGWGLNEQFF. Written as DNA, the CDR3 is TGCAGCGGCATACCGCTAGGATGGGGTTTGAATGAGCAGTTCTTC. V gene TRBV29-1 combines with J gene TRBJ2-1; D call uncertain. Trimming removed 7 bases at V and 7 bases at J, with 23 bases between. This CDR3 is built from 15 residues. Germline V gene data show CDR1 as SQVTM and CDR2 as ANQGSEA.

This clone appeared a single time. The rearrangement links TRBV7-8 to TRBJ2-7; TRBD1 might be the D (6 bases). Germline CDR1 reads SGHVS; CDR2 reads FQNEAQ. The CDR3 spans 15 residues. The V end was cut by 5 bases, the J end by 6 bases, with 20 bases between. CDR3 DNA: TGTGCCAGCAGCCCCACCTTAGGGGGAGAACCCGAGCAGTACTTC. It is translated as CASSPTLGGEPEQYF.

The V gene is TRBV7-6, the J gene TRBJ2-1, with a weak D call TRBD2 (5 bases). The CDR3 has 15 amino acids. The germline V gene has CDR1 SGHVS and CDR2 FNYEAQ. V was pared by 4 bases and J by 3 bases, with 13 bases between. CDR3 protein: CASSSQTTYYNEQFF. The CDR3 DNA reads TGTGCCAGCAGCTCACAGACTACCTACTACAATGAGCAGTTCTTC.